The sequence of this T cell receptor beta chain was determined in a study of blood T cells in healthy people across ages. For the second PCR, which ran for roughly 6 to 11 cycles, a sample-barcoded 5' primer and a J-beta primer mix were used. TCRdb independently ran MiXCR on the 5' RACE reads; one entry per CDR3 protein. The table lists hundreds of thousands of distinct CDR3 sequences, approximately 40% of them singletons. Per germline, CDR1 MNHEY and CDR2 SVGAGI. The V end lost 6 bases, the J end lost 8 bases, and 20 bases lay between the germline ends. The CDR3 extends over 16 amino acids. Russia was home to the donors, healthy Caucasian individuals aged roughly 6 to 100. This clonotype appeared a few times.

The source is a man older than 75 in good health. V gene TRBV6-5 combines with J gene TRBJ1-6; maybe TRBD1 (6 bases). The sequencing sample was made of blood. In DNA, the CDR3 is TGTGCCAGCAGCTTCTCTGATGGGGGCGAGCATTCACCCCTCCACTTT. This codes for CASSFSDGGEHSPLHF.